This TCR beta chain was identified in a study of blood T cell repertoires in COVID-19 (TCRdb year 2020). Background for the entire study: Samples covering the acute and convalescent phases of COVID-19 were provided by collaborators in the United States, Italy and Spain. The material from the prospective study consisted of cDNA or gDNA derived from T cells, B-cell-depleted T cells, or PBMCs. Deeply sampled blood TCRbeta repertoires from subjects exposed to, actively infected with, or recovered from COVID-19 were included in the dataset. The repertoires were released in a freely available public database meant as a resource for research on the immune response to SARS-CoV-2. Samples came from the ongoing ImmuneRACE study (first 160 participants) plus 1,254 subjects from 6 global collaborators. Nearly every sample came with metadata listing a de-identified subject ID, COVID-19 status, age in years and sex. Where HLA class I and class II types were available, the types were taken from metadata supplied by the sample provider, not from assay-based typing.

Findings and caveats that apply to the study as a whole: Clinical and demographic metadata were provided uncurated, with the amount varying by source and participant.

Inclusive of the bounding cysteine and phenylalanine, the CDR3 is 13 residues long. Of all the DNA, just the CDR3 is kept, 39 bases in frame from base 1. CDR1 and CDR2, per the germline V gene (reference sequence), are MNHEY and SMNVEV. V is reduced by 0 bases and J by 3 bases, leaving a spacing of 6 bases between them. TCRbeta CDR3 regions were amplified from genomic DNA using the immunoSEQ Assay, a bias-controlled multiplex PCR. Regarding the original processing steps: Within the assay, amplification of reference gene primers was used to estimate how many nucleated cells each sample contained. Sequence reads were collapsed and filtered to measure the absolute abundance of every unique TCRbeta CDR3 rearrangement. For each sample, productive Simpson clonality was calculated as the square root of Simpson's diversity index over productive rearrangements. In TCRdb, the immuneACCESS table is reduced to in-frame sequences with V and J assigned. These tables do not hold every clone; where another copy was compared, an unresolved V gene accounts for under half, and the others remain unexplained. V and J calls and clone size come straight from that table; D and trimming were deduced from the DNA. The sample table holds 30,000 to 40,000 clones, of which more than 65% were seen once. The ten top clones hold 3% to 3.5% of the sample.

In Seattle, one collaborating source enrolled patients while the infection was active and tracked those patients longitudinally over the course of disease. The collaborating institutions used their own protocols to collect whole blood in K2EDTA tubes. For TCRbeta analysis, collaborators shipped samples as frozen whole blood, isolated PBMCs, or DNA extracted from either of those sample types. Comment on this clone: Its antigen has not been determined. It has no much larger one-base neighbor in the sample; base qualities were not kept.

Specimen: peripheral blood. The source of this sequence is a man in his sixties or seventies with COVID-19, enrolled during active disease. The chain is encoded by TRBV27 joined to TRBJ2-7, with an unclear D gene assignment. The nucleotide sequence reads TGTGCCAGCAGTTTATCGTTGAGCTACGAGCAGTACTTC. Its protein product is CASSLSLSYEQYF.